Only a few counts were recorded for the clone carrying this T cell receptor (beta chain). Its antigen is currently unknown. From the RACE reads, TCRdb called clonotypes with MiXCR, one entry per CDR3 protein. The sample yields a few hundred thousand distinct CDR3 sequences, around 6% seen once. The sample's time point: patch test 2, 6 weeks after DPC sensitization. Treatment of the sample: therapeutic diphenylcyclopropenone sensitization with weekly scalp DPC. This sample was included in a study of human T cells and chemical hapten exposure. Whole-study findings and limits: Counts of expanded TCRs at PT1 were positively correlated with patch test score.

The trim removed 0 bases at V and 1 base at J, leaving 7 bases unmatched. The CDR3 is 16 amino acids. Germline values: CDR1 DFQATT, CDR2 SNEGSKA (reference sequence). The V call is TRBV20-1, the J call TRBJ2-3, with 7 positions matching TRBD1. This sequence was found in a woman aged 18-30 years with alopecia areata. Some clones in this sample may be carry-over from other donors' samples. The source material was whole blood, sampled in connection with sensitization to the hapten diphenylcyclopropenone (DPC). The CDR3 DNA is TGCAGTGCTAGAGACTTAACAGGGGTCCGCACAGATACGCAGTATTTT. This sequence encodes CSARDLTGVRTDTQYF.